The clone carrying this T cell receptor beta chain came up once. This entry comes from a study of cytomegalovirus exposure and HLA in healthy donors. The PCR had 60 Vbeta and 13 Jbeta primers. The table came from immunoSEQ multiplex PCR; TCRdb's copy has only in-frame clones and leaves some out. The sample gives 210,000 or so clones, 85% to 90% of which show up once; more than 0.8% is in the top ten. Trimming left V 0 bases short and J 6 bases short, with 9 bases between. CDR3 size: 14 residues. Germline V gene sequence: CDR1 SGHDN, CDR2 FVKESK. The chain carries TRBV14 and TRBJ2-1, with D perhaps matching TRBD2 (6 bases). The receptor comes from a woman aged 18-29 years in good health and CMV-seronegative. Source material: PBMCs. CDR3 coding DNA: TGTGCCAGCAGCCAAGAGCGGGGAGCCAATGAGCAGTTCTTC. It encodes CASSQERGANEQFF.